The rows below give T cell receptor beta chains drawn from one sample of a study of early T cells in non-severe SARS-CoV-2 infection. TCRdb reprocessed the 5' RACE reads with MiXCR, giving one entry per CDR3 protein. The repertoire holds around 26,000 distinct CDR3 sequences, with approximately 4% as singletons. The sample taken for sequencing was whole blood. All receptors derive from an adult who was a healthcare worker with PCR-confirmed SARS-CoV-2 infection or an uninfected control (not recorded which). Both conserved end residues are part of each CDR3. Each record gives: clone size, CDR3 length, V gene, D gene, J gene, CDR3 DNA, CDR3 protein. A D gene is named only where the DNA matches it firmly. Not all rows give a size; the values are once, few, many and, for expanded clones, a class.

>many|16|TRBV7-2|TRBD1|TRBJ1-1
TGTGCCAGCAGCCCGGGACAGGGCATCATGAACACTGAAGCTTTCTTT
CASSPGQGIMNTEAFF
>many|12|TRBV11-3|NA|TRBJ2-3
TGTGCCAGCAGCACCCAAGGAGGAACGCAGTATTTT
CASSTQGGTQYF
>medium-sized|14|TRBV10-3|NA|TRBJ2-2
TGTGCCTCGAAAACCATCGGGGAGGCCGGGGAGCTGTTTTTT
CASKTIGEAGELFF
>medium-sized|14|TRBV21-1|NA|TRBJ2-1
TGTGCCAGCAGCAAAGATAAGCGGGAGAGGGAGCAGTTCTTC
CASSKDKREREQFF
>many|15|TRBV7-9|TRBD1|TRBJ2-1
TGTGCCAGCAGCTTAGGGACAGGGTCCCACAATGAGCAGTTCTTC
CASSLGTGSHNEQFF
>many|11|TRBV11-2|NA|TRBJ2-3
TGTGCCAGCAGCCGCGACTTTACGCAGTATTTT
CASSRDFTQYF
>many|16|TRBV11-3|TRBD1|TRBJ2-2
TGTGCCAGCAGCCGAAGGGACAGGGGGTTTACCGGGGAGCTGTTTTTT
CASSRRDRGFTGELFF
>many|14|TRBV6-2/TRBV6-3|NA|TRBJ1-5
TGTGCCAGCGGTTGGGTCTCGGGCAATCAGCCCCAGCATTTT
CASGWVSGNQPQHF
>many|17|TRBV5-1|TRBD2|TRBJ2-2
TGCGCCAGCAGCTTGGTGGCTAGCGGAAAGAACACCGGGGAGCTGTTTTTT
CASSLVASGKNTGELFF
>many|16|TRBV14|NA|TRBJ2-1
TGTGCCAGCAGCCAAGATCGGCAGGGACCCTACAATGAGCAGTTCTTC
CASSQDRQGPYNEQFF
>medium-sized|17|TRBV11-2|TRBD1|TRBJ1-2
TGTGCCAGCAGCTCCTACCCCTCGGGACAGTCTAACTATGGCTACACCTTC
CASSSYPSGQSNYGYTF
>NA|13|TRBV6-5|NA|TRBJ2-1
TGTGCCAGCAGTGGGGACTGGTACAATGAGCAGTTCTTC
CASSGDWYNEQFF
>many|14|TRBV6-5|TRBD1|TRBJ1-2
TGTGCCACAGGACAGGGGGCGTTGAACTATGGCTACACCTTC
CATGQGALNYGYTF
>many|13|TRBV7-2|NA|TRBJ2-6
TGTGCCAGCGCCAGACCCGGGGCCAACGTCCTGACTTTC
CASARPGANVLTF
>medium-sized|12|TRBV29-1|NA|TRBJ1-1
TGCAGCGTTAAAACAGGGTGGTCTGAAGCTTTCTTT
CSVKTGWSEAFF
>NA|16|TRBV7-6|NA|TRBJ1-2
TGTGCCAGCAGCCCGGGGGGCCATCATGAGGACTATGGCTACACCTTC
CASSPGGHHEDYGYTF
>many|15|TRBV18|TRBD2|TRBJ2-7
TGTGCCAGCACCCCGAAGGCGGGAGGGCCCTACGAGCAGTACTTC
CASTPKAGGPYEQYF
>many|15|TRBV11-2|NA|TRBJ1-2
TGTGCCAGCAGCTTAAGGACAGACCCTAACTATGGCTACACCTTC
CASSLRTDPNYGYTF
>many|15|TRBV6-6|NA|TRBJ2-5
TGTGCCAGCAGTTACTCAAAAGGGTACCAAGAGACCCAGTACTTC
CASSYSKGYQETQYF
>many|17|TRBV7-9|TRBD1|TRBJ1-4
TGTGCCAGCAGCGATCTCCTAACAGGGGAAACTAATGAAAAACTGTTTTTT
CASSDLLTGETNEKLFF
>many|16|TRBV20-1|TRBD1|TRBJ2-2
TGCAGTGCTAGAGATCTTTCCCAGGGGGCCACCGGGGAGCTGTTTTTT
CSARDLSQGATGELFF
>NA|15|TRBV5-1|NA|TRBJ1-1
TGCGCCAGCAGCCTAAGGGACAACACGAACACTGAAGCTTTCTTT
CASSLRDNTNTEAFF
>many|15|TRBV27|NA|TRBJ2-1
TGTGCCAGCAGCTTATCGACCACATTAGGAGGAAAGCAGTTCTTC
CASSLSTTLGGKQFF
>many|15|TRBV5-4|TRBD2|TRBJ2-5
TGTGCCAGCAGCTTGGGCGGGAGGTCGCGGGAGACCCAGTACTTC
CASSLGGRSRETQYF
>many|15|TRBV6-2/TRBV6-3|TRBD1|TRBJ1-5
TGTGCCAGCAGCAAAGGGGGCCTTAGCAATCAGCCCCAGCATTTT
CASSKGGLSNQPQHF
>many|14|TRBV5-4|NA|TRBJ2-1
TGTGCCAGCAGCGGCGACTCCTCCTACAATGAGCAGTTCTTC
CASSGDSSYNEQFF
>many|17|TRBV20-1|TRBD1|TRBJ2-1
TGCAGTGCTAGATCTCCGGGACAGGGGGCTAGCGCGCACGAGCAGTTCTTC
CSARSPGQGASAHEQFF
>many|14|TRBV7-9|NA|TRBJ2-1
TGTGCCAGCAGCTTAGCAGAGTACTACAATGAGCAGTTCTTC
CASSLAEYYNEQFF